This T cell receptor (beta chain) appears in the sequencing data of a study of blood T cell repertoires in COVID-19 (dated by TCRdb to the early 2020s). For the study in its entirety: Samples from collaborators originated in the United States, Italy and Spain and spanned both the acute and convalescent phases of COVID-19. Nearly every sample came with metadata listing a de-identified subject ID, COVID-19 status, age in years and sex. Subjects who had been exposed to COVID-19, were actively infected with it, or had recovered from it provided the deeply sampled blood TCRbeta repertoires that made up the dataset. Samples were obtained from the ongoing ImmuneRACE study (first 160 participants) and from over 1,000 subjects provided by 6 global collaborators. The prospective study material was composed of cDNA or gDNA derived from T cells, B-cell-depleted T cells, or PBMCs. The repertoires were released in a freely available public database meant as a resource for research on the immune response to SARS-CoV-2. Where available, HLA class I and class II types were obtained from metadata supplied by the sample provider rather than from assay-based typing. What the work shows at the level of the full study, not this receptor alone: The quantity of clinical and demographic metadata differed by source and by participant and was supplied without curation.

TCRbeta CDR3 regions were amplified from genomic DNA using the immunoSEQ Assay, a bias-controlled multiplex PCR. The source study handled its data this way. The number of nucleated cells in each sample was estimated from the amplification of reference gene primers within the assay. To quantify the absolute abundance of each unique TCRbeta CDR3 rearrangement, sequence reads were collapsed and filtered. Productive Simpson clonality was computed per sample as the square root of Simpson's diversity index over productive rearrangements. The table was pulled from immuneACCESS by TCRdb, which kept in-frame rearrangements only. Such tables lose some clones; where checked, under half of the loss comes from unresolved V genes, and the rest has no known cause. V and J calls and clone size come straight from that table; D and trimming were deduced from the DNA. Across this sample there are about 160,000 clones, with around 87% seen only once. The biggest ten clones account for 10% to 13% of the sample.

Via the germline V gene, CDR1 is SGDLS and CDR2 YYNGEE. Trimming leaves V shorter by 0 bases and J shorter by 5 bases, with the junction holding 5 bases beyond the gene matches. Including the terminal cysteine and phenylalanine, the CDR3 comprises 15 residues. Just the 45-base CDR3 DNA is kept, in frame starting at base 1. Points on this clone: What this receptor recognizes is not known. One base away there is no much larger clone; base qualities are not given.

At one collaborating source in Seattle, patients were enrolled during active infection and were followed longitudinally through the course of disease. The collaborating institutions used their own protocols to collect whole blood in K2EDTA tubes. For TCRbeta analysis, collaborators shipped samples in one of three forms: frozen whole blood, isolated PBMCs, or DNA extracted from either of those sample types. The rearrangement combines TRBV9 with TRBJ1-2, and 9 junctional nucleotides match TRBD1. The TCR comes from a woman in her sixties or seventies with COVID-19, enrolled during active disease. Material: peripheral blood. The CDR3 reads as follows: CASSVGGTGLYGYTF. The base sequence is TGTGCCAGCAGCGTAGGGGGGACAGGGCTTTATGGCTACACCTTC.